These T cell receptor beta chains were read from a single sample in a study of blood T cell repertoires in COVID-19. Profiled with immunoSEQ multiplex PCR; TCRdb holds only in-frame clones, not every one. The table lists roughly 300,000 clones, around 85% of them singletons. The sequenced sample consisted of PBMCs or T cells enriched from blood (not recorded which). The receptors stem from a woman aged 45-60 years who had recovered from COVID-19. Both conserved end residues are trimmed from each CDR3.

TRBV7-9	TRBJ1-5	ASSLLGQGDQPQH
TRBV19	TRBJ2-2	ASKKIGGDNTGELF
TRBV5-5	TRBJ2-1	ASSFGLAYNEQF
TRBV6-6	TRBJ2-3	ASSYDLARDTQY
TRBV5-1	TRBJ1-5	ASSLAGQQGQPQH
TRBV9	TRBJ2-3	ASSYRDFGTDTQY
TRBV6-1	TRBJ2-2	ASSGFGGKNTGELF
TRBV27	TRBJ1-5	ASSFLGTGDQPQH
TRBV11-1	TRBJ2-7	ASSPHRGHEQY
TRBV30	TRBJ1-1	AWGGRALMNTEAF
TRBV6-5	TRBJ1-1	ASSYSAGGTEAF
TRBV5-1	TRBJ2-1	ASNHGGASYNEQF
TRBV7-6	TRBJ1-6	ASSPRGGDSPLH
TRBV11-2	TRBJ1-1	ASSFFAEAF
TRBV5-1	TRBJ2-7	ASSSQAGTAYEQY
TRBV18	TRBJ2-3	ASSPSVSRRATDTQY
TRBV6-1	TRBJ1-2	ASSEAAGGAVVRYT
TRBV19	TRBJ1-4	ASGRTSNEKLF
TRBV2	TRBJ1-6	ASSEYGQGNAPLH
TRBV11-2	TRBJ1-2	ASSLGGQGLDGYT
TRBV5-1	TRBJ2-7	ASSLDSGGQLYEQY
TRBV6-5	TRBJ1-5	ASSTRRDGGQPQH
TRBV28	TRBJ2-3	ASSLPSGDTDTQY
TRBV3-1/TRBV3-2	TRBJ1-5	ASSQDTQGGQPQH
TRBV11-1	TRBJ2-2	ASSPRTSTGELF
TRBV4-1	TRBJ2-3	ASSQDHRQGRGTDTQY
TRBV30	TRBJ1-1	AWSVQWLGTHTEAF
TRBV25-1	TRBJ1-1	ASSGTGRGTEAF
TRBV4-2	TRBJ2-4	ASRNIGSSENIQY
TRBV5-1	TRBJ2-1	ASSGTSGASSYNEQF